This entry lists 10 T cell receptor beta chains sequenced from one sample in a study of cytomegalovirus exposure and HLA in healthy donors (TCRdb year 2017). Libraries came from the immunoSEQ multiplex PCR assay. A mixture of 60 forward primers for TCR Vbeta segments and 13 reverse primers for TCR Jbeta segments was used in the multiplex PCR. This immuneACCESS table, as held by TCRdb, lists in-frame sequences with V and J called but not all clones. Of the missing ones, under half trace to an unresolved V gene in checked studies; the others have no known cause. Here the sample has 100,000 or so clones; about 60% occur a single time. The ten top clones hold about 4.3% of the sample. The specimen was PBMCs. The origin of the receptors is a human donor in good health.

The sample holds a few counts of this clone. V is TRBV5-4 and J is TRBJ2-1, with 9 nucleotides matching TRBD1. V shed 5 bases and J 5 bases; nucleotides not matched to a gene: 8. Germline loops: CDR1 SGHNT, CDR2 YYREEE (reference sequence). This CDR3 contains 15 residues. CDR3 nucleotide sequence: TGTGCCAGCAGTTTACCGGGACAGGGAGACAATGAGCAGTTCTTC. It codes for CASSLPGQGDNEQFF.

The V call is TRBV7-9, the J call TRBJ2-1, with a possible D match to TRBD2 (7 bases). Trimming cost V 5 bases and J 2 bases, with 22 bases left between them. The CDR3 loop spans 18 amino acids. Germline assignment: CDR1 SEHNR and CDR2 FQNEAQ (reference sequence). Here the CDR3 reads CASSPTRGGAVPYNEQFF. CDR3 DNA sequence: TGTGCCAGCAGCCCGACTAGGGGGGGGGCAGTACCCTACAATGAGCAGTTCTTC.

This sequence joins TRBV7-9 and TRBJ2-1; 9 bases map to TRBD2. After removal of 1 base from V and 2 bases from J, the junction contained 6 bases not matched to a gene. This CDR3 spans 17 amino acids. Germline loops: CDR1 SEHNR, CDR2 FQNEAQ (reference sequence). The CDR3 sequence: CASSLEASGVTYNEQFF. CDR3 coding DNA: TGTGCCAGCAGCTTAGAGGCTAGCGGGGTTACCTACAATGAGCAGTTCTTC.

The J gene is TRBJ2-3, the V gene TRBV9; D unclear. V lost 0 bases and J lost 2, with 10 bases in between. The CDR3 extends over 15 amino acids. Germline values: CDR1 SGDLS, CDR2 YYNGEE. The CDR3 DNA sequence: TGTGCCAGCAGCGTAGACGCGGCCGACACAGATACGCAGTATTTT. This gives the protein CASSVDAADTDTQYF.

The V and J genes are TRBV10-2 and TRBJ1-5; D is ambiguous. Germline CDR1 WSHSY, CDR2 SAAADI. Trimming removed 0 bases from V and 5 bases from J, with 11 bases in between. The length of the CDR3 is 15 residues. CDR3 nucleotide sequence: TGCGCCAGCAGTGAGTCGAATCAGTGGTATCAGCCCCAGCATTTT. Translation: CASSESNQWYQPQHF.

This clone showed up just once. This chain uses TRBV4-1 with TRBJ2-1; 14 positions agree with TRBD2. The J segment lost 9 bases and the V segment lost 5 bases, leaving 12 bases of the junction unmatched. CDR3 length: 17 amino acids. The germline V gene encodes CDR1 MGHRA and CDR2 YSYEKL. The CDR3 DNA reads TGCGCCAGCAGCGCCGGGTTGGGGACTAGCGGGAGTGGTGAGCAGTTCTTC. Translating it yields CASSAGLGTSGSGEQFF.

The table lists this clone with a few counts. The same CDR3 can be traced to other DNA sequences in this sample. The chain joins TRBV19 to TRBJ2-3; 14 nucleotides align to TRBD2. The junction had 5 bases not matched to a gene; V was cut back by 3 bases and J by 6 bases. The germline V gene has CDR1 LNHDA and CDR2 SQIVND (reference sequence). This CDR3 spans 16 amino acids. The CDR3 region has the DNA TGTGCCAGTAGTATTGGACTAGCGGGAGGTGGGGATACGCAGTATTTT. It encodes CASSIGLAGGGDTQYF.

The CDR3 nucleotides read TGCGCCAGCAGCTTGCGTGGGACAGGGGGCTACACCTTC. Translating gives CASSLRGTGGYTF. J is TRBJ1-2 and V is TRBV5-1, with 9 bases that match TRBD1. In germline, CDR1 is SGHRS, CDR2 YFSETQ. V dropped 1 base and J dropped 8; count of bases not matched to a gene: 3. The CDR3 consists of 13 residues.

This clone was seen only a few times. As DNA, the CDR3 is TGTGCCAGCGAACTCGGGACAAACTCCTACGAGCAGTACTTC. This codes for CASELGTNSYEQYF. The J gene is TRBJ2-7, the V gene TRBV2; a weak D match, TRBD1 (6 bases). Germline CDR1 is SNHLY and CDR2 is FYNNEI. CDR3 length: 14 residues. V was cut by 8 bases and J by 0 bases, with 14 bases left in between.

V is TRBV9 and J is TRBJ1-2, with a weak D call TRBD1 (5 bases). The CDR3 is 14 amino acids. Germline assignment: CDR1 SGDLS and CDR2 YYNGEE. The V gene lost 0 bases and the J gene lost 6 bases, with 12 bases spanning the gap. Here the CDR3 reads CASSVEGRAHGYTF. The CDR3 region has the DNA TGTGCCAGCAGCGTAGAGGGCAGGGCCCATGGCTACACCTTC. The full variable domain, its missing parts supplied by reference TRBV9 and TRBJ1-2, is DSGVTQTPKHLITATGQRVTLRCSPRSGDLSVYWYQQSLDQGLQFLIQYYNGEERAKGNILERFSAQQFPDLHSELNLSSLELGDSALYFCASSVEGRAHGYTFGSGTRLTVV.